The entry below gives a single T cell receptor (beta chain) sequence along with its context. V shed 4 bases and J shed 2 bases, with 11 bases lying between them. The CDR3 covers 14 residues. Germline assignment: CDR1 MNHEY and CDR2 SVGAGI. The sample originates from a study of blood T cell repertoires in COVID-19. Study information: Donors in the United States, Italy and Spain gave samples during acute or convalescent COVID-19. Sample material is recorded as cDNA or gDNA derived from T cells, B-cell-depleted T cells, or PBMCs.

As processed by the authors: Reference gene primer amplification gave nucleated cell count estimates. Some clones are missing from TCRdb's copy, which holds only in-frame ones; the method was immunoSEQ multiplex PCR. V, J and clone size were drawn from that table, and D and trimming were deduced from the DNA. The sample records some 160,000 clones, about 90% being singletons. The sequencing input was peripheral blood. This sequence joins TRBV6-5 and TRBJ1-2; D is ambiguous. The clonotype originates from a man aged 55 to 70 with acute or convalescent COVID-19. In DNA form, the CDR3 reads TGTGCCAGCAGTTTCGACACGCACAACTATGGCTACACCTTC. Its translation is CASSFDTHNYGYTF.